Presented here are 27 T cell receptor beta chains from one specimen sequenced in a study of shared clonotypes between healthy human individuals. TCRdb's table, derived via immunoSEQ multiplex PCR, lists solely in-frame clones and lacks some. The sample consists of about 470,000 clones, about 85% of them appearing once. Sequenced: PBMCs. The receptors shown here come from a woman aged 40 to 50 in good health. Some clones in this sample may be carry-over from other donors' samples.

This clone was seen a few times. The V and J genes are TRBV28 and TRBJ1-1; TRBD1 is a possible D gene (5 bases). Germline CDR1 MDHEN, CDR2 SYDVKM. The length of the CDR3 is 13 residues. V lost 6 bases and J 5 bases, leaving 13 bases between the germline ends. CDR3 loop: CASSLGGWTEAFF. In DNA, the CDR3 is TGTGCCAGCAGCCTGGGGGGTTGGACTGAAGCTTTCTTT. Full variable domain (outside the CDR3, taken from reference TRBV28 and TRBJ1-1): DVKVTQSSRYLVKRTGEKVFLECVQDMDHENMFWYRQDPGLGLRLIYFSYDVKMKEKGDIPEGYSVSREKKERFSLILESASTNQTSMYLCASSLGGWTEAFFGQGTRLTVV.

The rearrangement links TRBV6-5 to TRBJ2-1; D is unclear. V lost 4 bases, J lost 6 bases, and 7 bases lay in between. Per the germline V gene, CDR1 is MNHEY and CDR2 is SVGAGI. This CDR3 has 12 residues. The CDR3 DNA reads as TGTGCCAGCAGTTCTCCCCGCAATGAGCAGTTCTTC. Translating it yields CASSSPRNEQFF.

The chain combines TRBV19 with TRBJ2-7; possibly TRBD2 for D (6 bases). The CDR3 is 13 residues long. Trimming took off 0 bases at V and 12 bases at J, with 15 bases between the two ends. Germline-derived CDR1 and CDR2 are LNHDA and SQIVND (reference sequence). The CDR3 DNA reads as TGTGCCAGTAGTATAGATCTATGGGCGGGACTGTACTTC. Residues: CASSIDLWAGLYF. Based on the CDR3 plus reference TRBV19 and TRBJ2-7, the full variable domain is DGGITQSPKYLFRKEGQNVTLSCEQNLNHDAMYWYRQDPGQGLRLIYYSQIVNDFQKGDIAEGYSVSREKKESFPLTVTSAQKNPTAFYLCASSIDLWAGLYFGPGTRLTVT.

V and J are TRBV7-2 and TRBJ1-2; D may be TRBD1 (5 bases). The V and J ends lost 1 base and 3 bases respectively, with 9 bases between them. CDR1 is SGHTA, CDR2 FQGNSA, per germline. The CDR3 spans 14 residues. The CDR3 loop is CASSLDRSYYGYTF. DNA of the CDR3: TGTGCCAGCAGCTTAGACAGGTCGTACTATGGCTACACCTTC. Looking up the rest from reference TRBV7-2 and TRBJ1-2 gives the full variable domain: GAGVSQSPSNKVTEKGKDVELRCDPISGHTALYWYRQSLGQGLEFLIYFQGNSAPDKSGLPSDRFSAERTGGSVSTLTIQRTQQEDSAVYLCASSLDRSYYGYTFGSGTRLTVV.

This clone showed up just once. The V call is TRBV19, the J call TRBJ2-7; 13 nucleotides agree with TRBD2. Per the germline V gene, CDR1 is LNHDA and CDR2 is SQIVND (reference sequence). The trim removed 4 bases at V and 0 bases at J, leaving 9 bases unmatched. The CDR3 runs to 18 residues. CDR3 region: CASSRAGLAGKSSYEQYF. Here the CDR3 DNA reads TGTGCCAGTAGTAGGGCGGGACTAGCGGGGAAGAGCTCCTACGAGCAGTACTTC.

V is TRBV28 and J is TRBJ2-5; 11 bases align to TRBD2. Trimming cost V 6 bases and J 2 bases; bases outside gene matches: 5. The CDR3 is 15 residues long. Germline assignment: CDR1 MDHEN and CDR2 SYDVKM. This chain's CDR3 is CASRPGLAVQETQYF. The CDR3 region has the DNA TGTGCCAGCAGGCCGGGACTAGCGGTACAAGAGACCCAGTACTTC.

The V gene is TRBV6-1, the J gene TRBJ1-5; TRBD1 is a possible D gene (6 bases). Trimming left V 11 bases short and J 3 bases short, with 14 bases between. CDR3 size: 13 residues. Germline V gene sequence: CDR1 MNHNS, CDR2 SASEGT. DNA for the CDR3: TGTGCCTCCCGAGGGACAAACAATCAGCCCCAGCATTTT. Protein: CASRGTNNQPQHF.

The chain recombines TRBV4-2 with TRBJ1-1; D unresolved. Trimming stripped 1 base from V and 11 bases from J, with 23 bases between. The CDR3 is 16 residues long. Germline lookup yields CDR1 LGHNA and CDR2 YNFKEQ. CDR3 protein: CASSQVETGIGDKAFF. Written as DNA, the CDR3 is TGTGCCAGCAGCCAAGTTGAGACCGGGATTGGAGACAAGGCTTTCTTT.

This CDR3 is CAISDEIVYGYTF. CDR3 nucleotides: TGTGCCATCAGTGATGAGATAGTCTATGGCTACACCTTC. The chain recombines TRBV10-3 with TRBJ1-2; the D is unclear. Germline assignment: CDR1 ENHRY and CDR2 SYGVKD. V lost 3 bases and J 4 bases, leaving 9 bases between the germline ends. The CDR3 spans 13 residues.

This clone was recorded only once. This sequence joins TRBV6-5 and TRBJ1-3; D uncertain. V was cut by 6 bases and J by 0 bases, with 12 bases left in between. Germline lookup yields CDR1 MNHEY and CDR2 SVGAGI. This CDR3 comprises 15 residues. The CDR3 loop is CASRTDGDSGNTIYF. The CDR3 DNA reads TGTGCCAGCAGGACCGACGGGGACTCTGGAAACACCATATATTTT.

A few counts support this clone. The chain uses TRBV29-1 and TRBJ1-2, with D possibly TRBD1 on 6 matching bases. The V and J ends lost 6 bases and 1 base respectively, with 9 bases between them. CDR1 is SQVTM and CDR2 is ANQGSEA in the germline V gene. The CDR3 covers 12 residues. CDR3 coding DNA: TGCAGCGTGCGGACAGTTAACTATGGCTACACCTTC. Its protein is CSVRTVNYGYTF.

This chain connects TRBV18 to TRBJ2-3; TRBD1 or TRBD2 may be the D gene (7 bases each). Trimming left V 5 bases short and J 3 bases short, with 15 bases between. CDR1 KGHSH and CDR2 LQKENI come from the germline V gene. The length of the CDR3 is 15 residues. Written as DNA, the CDR3 is TGTGCCAGCTCAGACAGGGTCGGGAGGACAGATACGCAGTATTTT. Encoded protein: CASSDRVGRTDTQYF. The complete variable domain, with remaining parts taken from reference TRBV18 and TRBJ2-3, reads NAGVMQNPRHLVRRRGQEARLRCSPMKGHSHVYWYRQLPEEGLKFMVYLQKENIIDESGMPKERFSAEFPKEGPSILRIQQVVRGDSAAYFCASSDRVGRTDTQYFGPGTRLTVL.

J is TRBJ1-4 and V is TRBV19, with 8 bases lining up with TRBD1. Germline V lookup: CDR1 LNHDA, CDR2 SQIVND (reference sequence). The CDR3 length is 13 residues. Trimming at V came to 8 bases and at J to 8 bases, leaving 7 bases not matched to a gene. DNA for the CDR3: TGTGCCAGTTCTGGACAGGGTATCGAAAAACTGTTTTTT. Residues: CASSGQGIEKLFF.

This chain joins TRBV29-1 and TRBJ2-3; 8 bases are a match to TRBD2. CDR3 length equals 14 residues. J gave up 2 bases and V 7 bases, and 8 bases lay outside the gene matches. In germline, CDR1 is SQVTM, CDR2 ANQGSEA. This CDR3 reads CSGTSGGNTDTQYF. In nucleotides, the CDR3 is TGCAGCGGAACGAGCGGGGGCAACACAGATACGCAGTATTTT.

The CDR3 DNA sequence: TGTGCCAGCAGCCCACAGGGTTCAGCCTACAATGAGCAGTTCTTC. Translation gives CASSPQGSAYNEQFF. This rearrangement joins TRBV7-3 to TRBJ2-1, with D possibly being TRBD1 (6 bases). CDR3 length: 15 amino acids. Germline V lookup: CDR1 SGHTA, CDR2 FQGTGA. Trimming shortened V by 5 bases and J by 2 bases, and 13 bases separated the two germline ends.

J is TRBJ2-5 and V is TRBV7-8; 11 positions match TRBD2. The CDR3 loop spans 15 amino acids. The junction had 3 bases not matched to a gene; V was cut back by 1 base and J by 5 bases. Germline V gives CDR1 SGHVS, CDR2 FQNEAQ. CDR3 amino acids: CASSLGSGRGETQYF. The CDR3 DNA reads TGTGCCAGCAGCTTAGGTAGCGGGAGGGGGGAGACCCAGTACTTC.

This clone was seen a handful of times. The chain couples TRBV7-2 to TRBJ1-1; D not resolved. Looked up from germline, CDR1 is SGHTA and CDR2 is FQGNSA. The V end was cut by 5 bases, the J end by 0 bases, with 10 bases between. This CDR3 has 14 amino acids. The CDR3 here is CASSRLGVNTEAFF. DNA for the CDR3: TGTGCCAGCAGCCGACTTGGGGTGAACACTGAAGCTTTCTTT.

V and J are TRBV14 and TRBJ2-7; 9 bases agree with TRBD1. Trimming at V came to 1 base and at J to 3 bases, leaving 7 bases not matched to a gene. Per the germline V gene, CDR1 is SGHDN and CDR2 is FVKESK. The CDR3 loop spans 16 amino acids. The CDR3: CASSQGATGGFYEQYF. The DNA of the CDR3 is TGTGCCAGCAGCCAAGGGGCTACAGGGGGCTTCTACGAGCAGTACTTC.

This chain links TRBV5-1 with TRBJ2-1, with TRBD2 identical over 11 bases. The CDR3 spans 16 residues. Germline CDR1 is SGHRS and CDR2 is YFSETQ. Trimming cost V 4 bases and J 2 bases; bases outside gene matches: 5. CDR3 nucleotide sequence: TGCGCCAGCAGCCATAGCGGGAGGGCCCCCTACAATGAGCAGTTCTTC. Protein: CASSHSGRAPYNEQFF. Filled out from reference TRBV5-1 and TRBJ2-1, the complete variable domain reads KAGVTQTPRYLIKTRGQQVTLSCSPISGHRSVSWYQQTPGQGLQFLFEYFSETQRNKGNFPGRFSGRQFSNSRSEMNVSTLELGDSALYLCASSHSGRAPYNEQFFGPGTRLTVL.

The chain recombines TRBV2 with TRBJ2-4; no clear D gene. V was pared by 3 bases and J by 3 bases, with 18 bases between. Germline V gene data show CDR1 as SNHLY and CDR2 as FYNNEI. This CDR3 spans 17 amino acids. The chain's CDR3 is CASSDFILDFDKNIQYF. CDR3 sequence (DNA): TGTGCCAGCAGTGATTTTATTTTGGATTTTGACAAAAACATTCAGTACTTC.

The CDR3 region is CASSASRSYNEQFF. CDR3 nucleotides: TGCGCCAGCAGTGCCTCAAGGTCCTACAATGAGCAGTTCTTC. The V call is TRBV10-1, the J call TRBJ2-1, with unresolved D. V shed 4 bases and J shed 1 base, with 8 bases lying between them. Germline V gene data show CDR1 as WNHNN and CDR2 as SYGVQD (reference sequence). This CDR3 has 14 amino acids.

CDR3: CASSLKVARNTEAFF. CDR3 nucleotides: TGTGCCAGCAGCTTGAAGGTTGCTAGGAACACTGAAGCTTTCTTT. The chain carries TRBV11-2 and TRBJ1-1; no clear D gene. The V end lost 3 bases, the J end lost 1 base, and 12 bases lay between the germline ends. Germline-derived CDR1 and CDR2 are SGHAT and FQNNGV. The CDR3 contains 15 residues.

In its sample, this clone was seen a few times. The V call is TRBV30, the J call TRBJ2-2; D is ambiguous. Trimming removed 5 bases at V and 4 bases at J, with 11 bases between. The CDR3 spans 13 residues. From germline, CDR1 is GTSNPN and CDR2 SVGIG (reference sequence). CDR3 in DNA: TGTGCCTGGGACACCGCCGGCACCGGGGAGCTGTTTTTT. Translating it yields CAWDTAGTGELFF.

This rearrangement joins TRBV28 to TRBJ2-1, with a weak D call TRBD2 (5 bases). The CDR3 consists of 16 residues. V lost 5 bases to trimming and J lost 0 bases, with 14 bases between them. The germline V gene has CDR1 MDHEN and CDR2 SYDVKM. The CDR3 nucleotides are TGTGCCAGCAGTCCCAGGACTGGAAGCTCCTACAATGAGCAGTTCTTC. Translating it yields CASSPRTGSSYNEQFF. Full variable domain (rest looked up from reference TRBV28 and TRBJ2-1): DVKVTQSSRYLVKRTGEKVFLECVQDMDHENMFWYRQDPGLGLRLIYFSYDVKMKEKGDIPEGYSVSREKKERFSLILESASTNQTSMYLCASSPRTGSSYNEQFFGPGTRLTVL.

The rearrangement joins TRBV5-1 to TRBJ2-7; either TRBD1 or TRBD2 may supply D (5 bases each). The CDR3 runs to 16 residues. Germline lookup yields CDR1 SGHRS and CDR2 YFSETQ. V lost 4 bases and J 2 bases, leaving 19 bases between the germline ends. In nucleotides, the CDR3 is TGCGCCAGCAGCCCTGTCCAGGGAGCGACGGCCTACGAGCAGTACTTC. Translated, it gives CASSPVQGATAYEQYF.

In this sample, this clone turned up once. V is TRBV4-2 and J is TRBJ2-3; 9 nucleotides agree with TRBD2. With 0 bases clipped from V and 10 bases from J, the junction kept 2 bases outside the gene matches. This CDR3 contains 13 residues. The germline CDR1 and CDR2 sequences are LGHNA and YNFKEQ. The CDR3 nucleotides read TGTGCCAGCAGCCAAGATAGACTAGCGGCGCAGTATTTT. Its protein is CASSQDRLAAQYF.

The chain is built from TRBV30 and TRBJ1-2; no reliable D call. Germline loops: CDR1 GTSNPN, CDR2 SVGIG (reference sequence). Trimming took off 5 bases at V and 2 bases at J, with 21 bases between the two ends. The CDR3 has 16 residues. CDR3 DNA: TGTGCCTGGGTATACTCCCGGGTCCTTTTGAACTATGGCTACACCTTC. Its protein is CAWVYSRVLLNYGYTF.